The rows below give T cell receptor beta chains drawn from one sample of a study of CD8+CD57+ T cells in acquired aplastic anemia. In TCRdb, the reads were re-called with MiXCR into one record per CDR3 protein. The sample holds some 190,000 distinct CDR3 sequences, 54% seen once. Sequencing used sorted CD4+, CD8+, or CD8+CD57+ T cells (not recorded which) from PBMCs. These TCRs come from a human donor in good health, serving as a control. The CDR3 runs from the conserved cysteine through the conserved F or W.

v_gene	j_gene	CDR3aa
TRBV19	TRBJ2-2	CASSLGANTGELFF
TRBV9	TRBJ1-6	CASSVGPGGSNSPLHF
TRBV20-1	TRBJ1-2	CSALQGTNYGYTF
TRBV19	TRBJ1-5	CASSPLGQGNQPQHF
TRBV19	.	CASSRRDGPYEQYF
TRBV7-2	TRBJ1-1	CASSLGGFTEAFF
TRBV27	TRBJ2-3	CASSPGHPEDTQYF
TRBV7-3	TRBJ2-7	CASSLMPGRGYEQYF
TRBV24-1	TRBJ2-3	CATSAGDTDTQYF
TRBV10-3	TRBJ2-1	CAIAPDTMGQFF
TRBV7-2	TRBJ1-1	CASSQDATANTEAFF
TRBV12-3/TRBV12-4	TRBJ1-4	CASSFLGTVNEKLFF
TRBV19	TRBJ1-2	CASSRGQAYGYTF
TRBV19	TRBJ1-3	CASSTPPNTGQVRVWGNTIYF
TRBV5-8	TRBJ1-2	CASSQDRDYGYTF
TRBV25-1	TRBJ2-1	CATSDGQGNEQFF
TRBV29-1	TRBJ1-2	CSVLWEYGYTF
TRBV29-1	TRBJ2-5	CSVGSILRVQGETQYF
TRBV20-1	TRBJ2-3	CSAPTSGGVAGTDTQYF
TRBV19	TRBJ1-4	CATLARDGKLFF
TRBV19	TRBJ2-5	CASMGLAETQYF
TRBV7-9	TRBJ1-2	CASSLVSSHNYGYTF
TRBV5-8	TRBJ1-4	CASSPGQNPYEKLFF
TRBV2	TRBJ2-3	CASGQYYTDTQYF
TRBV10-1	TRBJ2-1	CASSGSGQGEQFF
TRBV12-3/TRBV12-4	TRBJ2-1	CASSSGTSMNEQFF
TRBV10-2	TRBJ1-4	CASTVSRYEKLFF
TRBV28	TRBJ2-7	CASSLVLPSEQYF
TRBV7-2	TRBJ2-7	CASSPGTGGSYEQYF
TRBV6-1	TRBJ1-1	CASSEVMTAEAFF
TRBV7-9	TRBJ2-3	CASSLGSRDFGTDTQYF
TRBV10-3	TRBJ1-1	CAITPGGPTEAFF